Listed below are T cell receptor beta chains from one sample, sequenced in a study of cytomegalovirus exposure and HLA in healthy donors. Assay used: immunoSEQ multiplex PCR; TCRdb lists only in-frame clones, some missing. The repertoire has roughly 99,000 clones, more than 60% of them found once; the top ten carry approximately 15%. Source material: PBMCs. The receptors stem from a man aged 55 to 69 in good health and CMV-seropositive. Both conserved end residues are part of each CDR3. A D gene is named only where the DNA matches it firmly. Clone size is not always given. Where it is, it says once, few, many or a class for expanded clones.

15,TRBJ1-2,TRBV5-1,TRBD1,NA,TGCGCCAGCGGACCTTCCTTCGGGACAGGGTATGGCTACACCTTC,CASGPSFGTGYGYTF
14,TRBJ2-3,TRBV29-1,TRBD2,NA,TGCAGCGGCCGCGGGGGGAAGGGCACAGATACGCAGTATTTT,CSGRGGKGTDTQYF
16,TRBJ2-5,TRBV6-5,TRBD1,NA,TGTGCCAGCAGTTACACCCCAGGGGGAATCCAAGAGACCCAGTACTTC,CASSYTPGGIQETQYF
14,TRBJ1-1,TRBV19,TRBD1,NA,TGTGCCAGTAGTATTGGACAGGGGGCCTCTGAAGCTTTCTTT,CASSIGQGASEAFF
15,TRBJ2-2,TRBV5-1,TRBD1,NA,TGCGCCAGCAGCGGGACAGGGGCGAACACCGGGGAGCTGTTTTTT,CASSGTGANTGELFF
15,TRBJ2-2,TRBV7-9,NA,NA,TGTGCCAGCAGCTTGTGGCAGGGATACACCGGGGAGCTGTTTTTT,CASSLWQGYTGELFF
15,TRBJ2-3,TRBV5-4,TRBD2,once,TGTGCCAGCAGACCTACCGGGAGGAGAACAGATACGCAGTATTTT,CASRPTGRRTDTQYF
17,TRBJ1-2,TRBV19,TRBD1,NA,TGTGCCAGTAGTGTATCAGGGGGAAAACTACTATCCTATGGCTACACCTTC,CASSVSGGKLLSYGYTF
13,TRBJ2-3,TRBV6-1,NA,NA,TGTGCCAGCAGTGAAAGGGGGGGCCCCGAGGCGTCTTTT,CASSERGGPEASF
12,TRBJ1-1,TRBV18,TRBD1,NA,TGTGCCAGCTCACACGACAGGGATGAAGCTTTCTTT,CASSHDRDEAFF
14,TRBJ2-5,TRBV5-1,TRBD1,few,TGCGCCAGCAGCCCCGGGACAGGGGAAGAGACCCAGTACTTC,CASSPGTGEETQYF
15,TRBJ2-2,TRBV7-3,NA,NA,TGTGCCAGCAGTCCCGCGGGGGCGGCAGGCGGGGAGCTGTTTTTT,CASSPAGAAGGELFF
11,TRBJ2-7,TRBV10-3,NA,NA,TGTGCCATCAGTGAGATGTACGAGCAGTACTTC,CAISEMYEQYF
16,TRBJ2-3,TRBV9,NA,NA,TGTGCCAGCAGCCTAGGGACAAACCCTAGCACAGATACGCAGTATTTT,CASSLGTNPSTDTQYF
14,TRBJ1-3,TRBV30,TRBD1,NA,TGTGCCTGGAGTCTGGACAGGTCTGGAAACACCATATATTTT,CAWSLDRSGNTIYF
16,TRBJ2-2,TRBV28,NA,NA,TGTGCCAGCAGTTTAGTTATGGCTGGGAACACCGGGGAGCTGTTTTTT,CASSLVMAGNTGELFF
20,TRBJ1-5,TRBV28,TRBD1,NA,TGTGCCAGCAGCTCTAGGCGGTGGGGACAGTCGGGAGATTCCGATCAGCCCCAGCATTTT,CASSSRRWGQSGDSDQPQHF
15,TRBJ2-2,TRBV2,TRBD1,NA,TGTGCCAGCAGTCAGGGACAGGGCGGGACCGGGGAGCTGTTTTTT,CASSQGQGGTGELFF
15,TRBJ1-5,TRBV9,NA,few,TGTGCCAGCAGCGCCGTAGACAGCTCTAATCAGCCCCAGCATTTT,CASSAVDSSNQPQHF
19,TRBJ2-1,TRBV5-6,TRBD1,once,TGTGCCAGCAGCATCCGGGACAGGGGGCTCCTGAGCTCCTACAATGAGCAGTTCTTC,CASSIRDRGLLSSYNEQFF
14,TRBJ2-5,TRBV7-3,TRBD2,NA,TGTGCCAGCAGCTTCGGGACTAGCCAAGAGACCCAGTACTTC,CASSFGTSQETQYF
17,TRBJ1-4,TRBV5-8,TRBD1,NA,TGTGCCAGCAGCCTTGGACAGGGGGCGAATAAAAATGAAAAACTGTTTTTT,CASSLGQGANKNEKLFF
13,TRBJ1-4,TRBV7-6,NA,few,TGTGCCAGCAGCCAAGGCGGGGATGAAAAACTGTTTTTT,CASSQGGDEKLFF
13,TRBJ2-3,TRBV5-6,NA,NA,TGTGCCAGCAGCACGGTATACACAGATACGCAGTATTTT,CASSTVYTDTQYF
12,TRBJ1-2,TRBV6-5,NA,NA,TGTGCCAGCAGCCCTAAAGGGGGAGGCTACACCTTC,CASSPKGGGYTF
13,TRBJ2-7,TRBV18,NA,NA,TGTGCCAGCTCACCATCAGGGGTTGGCGAGCAGTACTTC,CASSPSGVGEQYF
17,TRBJ2-1,TRBV7-6,TRBD2,NA,TGTGCCAGCAGCCTTAAGACTAGCGGGGGGAATCGGGATGAGCAGTTCTTC,CASSLKTSGGNRDEQFF
15,TRBJ1-1,TRBV6-5,NA,NA,TGTGCCAGCAGTCCAGGGACTTCCTGGAACACTGAAGCTTTCTTT,CASSPGTSWNTEAFF
14,TRBJ2-1,TRBV27,TRBD1,NA,TGTGCCAGCAGTCCCTCGACAGGGAACAATGAGCAGTTCTTC,CASSPSTGNNEQFF
14,TRBJ2-3,TRBV19,TRBD1,NA,TGTGCCAGTAGTTGGGGACAGGGTTCAGATACGCAGTATTTT,CASSWGQGSDTQYF
12,TRBJ2-5,TRBV29-1,NA,NA,TGCAGCGTTGCTGTAGGCGGGGAGACCCAGTACTTC,CSVAVGGETQYF
12,TRBJ2-7,TRBV5-5,NA,few,TGTGCCAGCAGCGGGGACGGGGGCGAGCAGTACTTC,CASSGDGGEQYF
16,TRBJ1-5,TRBV19,TRBD1,NA,TGTGCCAGTAGTATAAAAGGACAGGGTGGAGGACAGCCCCAGCATTTT,CASSIKGQGGGQPQHF
22,TRBJ1-4,TRBV9,TRBD1,NA,TGTGCCAGCAGCGTAAGCTATGGACAGGGGACTGAGGGCCTTTCAACTAATGAAAAACTGTTTTTT,CASSVSYGQGTEGLSTNEKLFF
10,TRBJ2-7,TRBV2,TRBD1,NA,TGTGCCAGCAGTGGGACAGGGGTCTACTTC,CASSGTGVYF
13,TRBJ2-2,TRBV4-3,NA,NA,TGCGCCAGCAGCCAAGAAGGGGGCGGGGAGCTGTTTTTT,CASSQEGGGELFF
16,TRBJ2-1,TRBV4-1,NA,few,TGCGCCAGCAGCCAAGAATTGAAGAGCTCCTACAATGAGCAGTTCTTC,CASSQELKSSYNEQFF
15,TRBJ1-4,TRBV5-1,NA,NA,TGCGCCAGCAGGCCGTGGACTACAACTAATGAAAAACTGTTTTTT,CASRPWTTTNEKLFF
12,TRBJ2-7,TRBV29-1,NA,NA,TGCAGCGCGGCTCAGGTGCCCTACGAGCAGTACTTC,CSAAQVPYEQYF
15,TRBJ2-1,TRBV7-6,NA,NA,TGTGCCAGCAGCTTACAGCGAACACTCTACAATGAGCAGTTCTTC,CASSLQRTLYNEQFF
15,TRBJ2-7,TRBV6-6,TRBD1,NA,TGTGCCAGCAGTACGGGACAGGGGACGACCTACGAGCAGTACTTC,CASSTGQGTTYEQYF
14,TRBJ1-5,TRBV2,NA,NA,TGTGCCAGCAGTGCCGCGTATAGCAATCAGCCCCAGCATTTT,CASSAAYSNQPQHF
16,TRBJ2-7,TRBV11-3,TRBD1,NA,TGTGCCAGCAGCTTCCGGAAGGGGGCGGTAGGGTACGAGCAGTACTTC,CASSFRKGAVGYEQYF
13,TRBJ2-7,TRBV6-5,NA,few,TGTGCCAGCAGTCCGGGAGTGGCCTACGAGCAGTACTTC,CASSPGVAYEQYF
16,TRBJ1-3,TRBV7-2,NA,NA,TGTGCCAGCAGCCCCCTGGGGGGAGGGCCTGGAAACACCATATATTTT,CASSPLGGGPGNTIYF
15,TRBJ2-5,TRBV5-1,NA,NA,TGCGCCAGCAGCTTGGGCCAGGGGGGAGCAGAGACCCAGTACTTC,CASSLGQGGAETQYF
14,TRBJ2-7,TRBV7-6,NA,once,TGTGCCAGCAGCCAAGGACTCCTCTCCTACGAGCAGTACTTC,CASSQGLLSYEQYF
14,TRBJ1-3,TRBV19,TRBD1,NA,TGTGCCAGTAGTATAGATCTCAGGGGGCTCACCATATATTTT,CASSIDLRGLTIYF
15,TRBJ1-4,TRBV5-5,NA,few,TGTGCCAGCAGCTTGGGACAGCTGAGGAGTGAAAAACTGTTTTTT,CASSLGQLRSEKLFF
16,TRBJ2-3,TRBV7-3,TRBD2,NA,TGTGCCAGCAGCCCTAGCGGGGGAACTAGCACAGATACGCAGTATTTT,CASSPSGGTSTDTQYF
17,TRBJ2-7,TRBV7-8,TRBD2,few,TGTGCCAGCAGCTTGGTTATAACTAGCGGGGGGTTGAACGAGCAGTACTTC,CASSLVITSGGLNEQYF
14,TRBJ1-5,TRBV30,TRBD1,NA,TGTGCCTGGAGTGTAACAGGGGGCGGTCAGCCCCAGCATTTT,CAWSVTGGGQPQHF
22,TRBJ2-2,TRBV4-3,TRBD1,once,TGCGCCAGCAGCCAAGATCCTCTGTGGACAGGGTATAGCGTTGACGTAACCGGGGAGCTGTTTTTT,CASSQDPLWTGYSVDVTGELFF
17,TRBJ2-1,TRBV7-2,TRBD2,NA,TGTGCCAGCAGCTTAGCCCTAGCGGGGGGGTTTTACAATGAGCAGTTCTTC,CASSLALAGGFYNEQFF
16,TRBJ1-1,TRBV7-9,TRBD1,NA,TGTGCCAGCAGCTTAAACCCCGGGACAGGGAACCCTGAAGCTTTCTTT,CASSLNPGTGNPEAFF
13,TRBJ1-5,TRBV4-2,TRBD1,NA,TGTGCCAGCAGCCAGCCGGGGACAGATACGCAGCATTTT,CASSQPGTDTQHF